This T cell receptor beta chain stems from a study of blood T cell repertoires in COVID-19. Study in general: PBMCs, B-cell-depleted T cells, or T cells were the source of the cDNA or gDNA that made up the material.

Measured with immunoSEQ multiplex PCR; TCRdb has only the in-frame clones, and not every one. The sample lists 300,000 or so clones; over 75% were seen once. Recruits, aged about 18 to 100 years, lived in 24 US areas. The study counted Cohort 3 donors as recovered given two negative PCRs, clearance, or symptom resolution. The CDR3 runs 15 residues. Between the trimmed V and J ends, which lost 4 bases and 7 bases, there was a span of 16 bases. The V gene's germline CDR1 is SGHVS and CDR2 FQNEAQ. V usage is TRBV7-8 and J usage is TRBJ2-2, with D possibly matching TRBD1 (5 bases). The clonotype was recovered from a woman aged 25 to 39 who had recovered from COVID-19. The source material was PBMCs or T cells enriched from blood (not recorded which). The CDR3 DNA reads as TGTGCCAGCAGCTCCTACCATGGGGCCGACGGGGAGCTGTTTTTT. It specifies CASSSYHGADGELFF.